The next 4 T cell receptor beta chains were all read from a single sample in a study of CD8+ T cells in alopecia areata. As the sequencing template, cDNA was produced by extracting RNA and reverse transcribing it. Produced via immunoSEQ multiplex PCR; TCRdb's table is partial and in-frame only. The table includes about 90,000 clones, around 47% detected once. Treatment defined: oral pan-JAK inhibitor, 5-10 mg twice daily. The input for sequencing was CD8+ T cells sorted from blood, taken at week 24, from a patient treated with tofacitinib. Receptor source: a human donor with alopecia areata.

CDR3 in DNA: TGTGCCAGCAGCTTAGTGGGACGGATCACAGATACGCAGTATTTT. Translated: CASSLVGRITDTQYF. This rearrangement joins TRBV7-9 to TRBJ2-3; either TRBD1 or TRBD2 may supply D (5 bases each). The CDR3 runs 15 residues. Trimming pared 1 base from V and 2 bases from J, leaving 10 bases between. Germline loops: CDR1 SEHNR, CDR2 FQNEAQ (reference sequence).

The J gene is TRBJ2-5, the V gene TRBV30, with TRBD1 matching over 7 bases. The CDR3 extends over 13 amino acids. J was trimmed by 5 bases and V by 1 base; bases with no gene match: 4. Germline CDR1 and CDR2: GTSNPN and SVGIG (reference sequence). This CDR3 is CAWSGDRMETQYF. As DNA, the CDR3 is TGTGCCTGGAGTGGGGACAGAATGGAGACCCAGTACTTC.

In its sample, this clone was seen a few times. The CDR3 nucleotides are TGTGCCAGTAAAAGACAGGCAGTGTCCTACGAGCAGTACTTC. Translating gives CASKRQAVSYEQYF. The chain combines TRBV28 with TRBJ2-7; a possible D gene is TRBD1 (6 bases). The CDR3 length is 14 residues. Germline CDR1 and CDR2: MDHEN and SYDVKM. The V gene lost 9 bases and the J gene lost 1 base, with 16 bases spanning the gap.

The chain is built from TRBV9 and TRBJ2-5, with TRBD2 identical over 14 bases. TRBJ2-7 explains the end of the DNA better; the J call may be wrong. Germline CDR1 and CDR2: SGDLS and YYNGEE. The CDR3 totals 18 residues. CDR3 nucleotides: TGTGCCAGCAGCGATGGGACTAGCGGGAGAAGTGGGCCCTACGAGCAGTACTTC. Protein sequence: CASSDGTSGRSGPYEQYF.